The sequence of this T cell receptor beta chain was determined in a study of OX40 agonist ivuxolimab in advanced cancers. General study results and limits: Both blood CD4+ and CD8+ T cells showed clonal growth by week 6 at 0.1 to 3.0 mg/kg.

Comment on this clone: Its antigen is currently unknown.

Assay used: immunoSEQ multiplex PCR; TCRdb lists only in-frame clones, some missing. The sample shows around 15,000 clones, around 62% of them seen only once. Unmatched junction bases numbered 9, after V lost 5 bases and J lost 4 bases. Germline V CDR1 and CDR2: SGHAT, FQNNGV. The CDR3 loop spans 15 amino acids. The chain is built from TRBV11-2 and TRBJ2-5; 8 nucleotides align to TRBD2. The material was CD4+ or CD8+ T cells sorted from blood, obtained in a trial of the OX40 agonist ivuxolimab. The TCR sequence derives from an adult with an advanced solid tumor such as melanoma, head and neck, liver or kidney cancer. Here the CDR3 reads CASSIIGGALETQYF. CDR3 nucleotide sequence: TGTGCCAGCAGCATCATCGGGGGGGCTCTAGAGACCCAGTACTTC.